This T cell receptor (beta chain) was recorded in a study of T-cell memory formation after mild COVID-19. Points from the study as a whole: Shrinking CD4+ clones were chiefly CM and EM; CD8+ ones were chiefly EMRA.

The ends lost 1 base at V and 4 bases at J; junction bases unmatched: 12. CDR3 length: 17 residues. Germline lookup yields CDR1 LNHNV and CDR2 YYDKDF (reference sequence). A word on this clonotype: Its antigen is currently unknown.

5'RACE, which relied on constant-segment primers, yielded TCR alpha and TCR beta cDNA libraries carrying sample barcodes and UMIs. One entry per CDR3 protein results from TCRdb running MiXCR on the 5' RACE reads. The sample consists of approximately 440,000 distinct CDR3 sequences, around 20% of them appearing once. The gene calls are TRBV15 and TRBJ2-5; TRBD1 aligns across 7 bases. The receptor's source is an adult woman who had mild COVID-19 (a few samples of this study predate the infection). Cell type and time point are not known. The sample consisted of PBMCs or a T cell subset sorted from them (not recorded which). The CDR3: CATSRGNRGLQRETQYF. The CDR3 coding sequence is TGTGCCACCAGCAGAGGAAACAGGGGTCTCCAGAGAGAGACCCAGTACTTC.